Listed below are T cell receptor beta chains from one sample, sequenced in a study of CD8 T cells in ankylosing spondylitis. One entry per CDR3 protein results from TCRdb running MiXCR on the 5' RACE reads. The sample carries nearly 350,000 distinct CDR3 sequences, roughly 14% recorded once. Sequencing was carried out using blood, either unsorted or a sorted T cell fraction (not recorded which). Every receptor here comes from a male donor with ankylosing spondylitis or in good health (not recorded which). The CDR3 runs from the conserved cysteine through the conserved F or W. Some rows mark clone size as missing; the rest say once, few, many or name a class of expanded clone.

clone_size j_call v_call cdr3_aa
- TRBJ2-1 TRBV11-2 CASSLVFGGRQGQFF
few TRBJ2-3 TRBV12-3/TRBV12-4 CASSLDRASGYTQYF
few TRBJ2-3 TRBV2 CASRVDPSTDTQYF
- TRBJ1-1 TRBV12-3/TRBV12-4 CASSFEIEAFF
- TRBJ2-7 TRBV5-1 CASSLMGSLRDAAYEQYF
once TRBJ2-3 TRBV7-2 CTSSLAGDTQYF
- TRBJ2-2 TRBV9 CASSVLGDTQGELFF
few TRBJ2-5 TRBV5-4 CASRPGQFQETQYF
- TRBJ1-1 TRBV18 CASSPGTSWRTEAFF
- TRBJ2-7 TRBV12-1 CASSFHRGGYEQYF
- TRBJ1-1 TRBV20-1 CSPTVGLAFF
few TRBJ1-5 TRBV5-8 CASSLESGRQPQHF
- TRBJ2-6 TRBV7-9 CASSLNSGQGANVLTF
few TRBJ2-3 TRBV30 CAWRGAGWGATQYF
- TRBJ1-2 TRBV12-3/TRBV12-4 CASSLPGGYTF
few TRBJ2-7 TRBV3-1 CASSQAVGSYEQYF
few TRBJ2-1 TRBV2 CASSGTAAYNEQFF
many TRBJ2-5 TRBV10-3 CASRTSGEETQYF
- TRBJ1-2 TRBV4-2 CASSIGLQGDYGYTF
- TRBJ2-1 TRBV5-1 CASSPGVRTPAVDEQFF
- TRBJ1-4 TRBV29-1 CSARDGNEKLFF
- TRBJ2-5 TRBV20-1 CSATERGGTQETQYF
- TRBJ2-2 TRBV2 CASRVESGELFF
- TRBJ1-4 TRBV6-2/TRBV6-3 CASSRGDSTNEKLFF
- TRBJ2-7 TRBV5-1 CASSGRQGSYEQYF
- TRBJ1-5 TRBV7-8 CASSKRDSLDQPQHF
- TRBJ2-1 TRBV15 CATSLTGYNEQFF
few TRBJ2-2 TRBV5-1 CASSFFGDTGELFF
- TRBJ2-3 TRBV11-2 CASSLLISPSTDTQYF
- TRBJ2-1 TRBV12-3/TRBV12-4 CASSSGASLGGEQFF
many TRBJ1-2 TRBV12-3/TRBV12-4 CASARAGGSYGYTF
- TRBJ1-2 TRBV20-1 CSARVPGAVVLGSYTF
few TRBJ2-5 TRBV20-1 CSASPGVGETQYF
many TRBJ2-2 TRBV4-1 CASSPPRASGSGRTGELFF
few TRBJ2-3 TRBV19 CASSRAGRGPPDTQYF
few TRBJ2-2 TRBV7-9 CASSARGANTGELFF